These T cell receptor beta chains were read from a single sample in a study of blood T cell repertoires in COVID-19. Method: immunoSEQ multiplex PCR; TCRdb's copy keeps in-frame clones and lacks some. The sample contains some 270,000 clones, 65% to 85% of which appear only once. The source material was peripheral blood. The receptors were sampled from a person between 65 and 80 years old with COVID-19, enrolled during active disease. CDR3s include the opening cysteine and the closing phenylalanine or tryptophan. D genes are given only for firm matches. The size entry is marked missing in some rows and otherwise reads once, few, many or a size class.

CDR3: CASSESPSGDRERF
DNA: TGTGCCAGCAGTGAATCCCCCTCGGGGGACAGGGAACGTTTT
size: .
J: TRBJ1-4
V: TRBV6-1
D: TRBD1

CDR3: CASSYQGSSGNTIYF
DNA: TGTGCCAGCAGTTATCAGGGGAGCTCTGGAAACACCATATATTTT
size: .
J: TRBJ1-3
V: TRBV6-6
D: .

CDR3: CASSSQGGYTF
DNA: TGTGCCAGCAGTTCACAGGGTGGCTACACCTTC
size: .
J: TRBJ1-2
V: TRBV6-6
D: .

CDR3: CASTEQGVNSPLHF
DNA: TGTGCTTCCACGGAACAGGGAGTTAATTCACCCCTCCACTTT
size: .
J: TRBJ1-6
V: TRBV19
D: .

CDR3: CASSYPYRGETEAFF
DNA: TGTGCCAGCAGTTACCCCTACAGGGGGGAAACTGAAGCTTTCTTT
size: .
J: TRBJ1-1
V: TRBV6-2/TRBV6-3
D: TRBD1

CDR3: CASRENPAGGYNEQFF
DNA: TGTGCCAGCAGGGAAAACCCAGCGGGGGGTTACAATGAGCAGTTCTTC
size: .
J: TRBJ2-1
V: TRBV6-4
D: TRBD2

CDR3: CASSPRGRGGLDTQYF
DNA: TGTGCCAGCAGCCCCAGGGGGCGGGGGGGCCTAGATACGCAGTATTTT
size: .
J: TRBJ2-3
V: TRBV7-2
D: .

CDR3: CASSYSTPSYEQYF
DNA: TGTGCCAGCAGTTACTCGACTCCCTCCTACGAGCAGTACTTC
size: once
J: TRBJ2-7
V: TRBV6-6
D: .

CDR3: CASSLARSQETQYF
DNA: TGTGCCAGCAGCTTAGCTAGGTCACAAGAGACCCAGTACTTC
size: .
J: TRBJ2-5
V: TRBV11-2
D: .

CDR3: CAWSWGPGELFF
DNA: TGTGCCTGGAGTTGGGGGCCCGGGGAGCTGTTTTTT
size: .
J: TRBJ2-2
V: TRBV30
D: .

CDR3: CAISEVRDLGGYTF
DNA: TGTGCCATCAGTGAAGTCCGGGATTTAGGTGGCTACACCTTC
size: .
J: TRBJ1-2
V: TRBV10-3
D: .

CDR3: CASSPITGGDNSPLHF
DNA: TGCGCCAGCAGCCCTATAACAGGGGGCGATAATTCACCCCTCCACTTT
size: once
J: TRBJ1-6
V: TRBV5-1
D: TRBD1

CDR3: CSASPLTGTGGPDTQYF
DNA: TGCAGTGCTAGTCCCTTAACCGGGACAGGGGGGCCAGATACGCAGTATTTT
size: .
J: TRBJ2-3
V: TRBV20-1
D: TRBD1

CDR3: CASSLDSLYGYTF
DNA: TGTGCCAGCAGCTTAGATAGCCTCTATGGCTACACCTTC
size: .
J: TRBJ1-2
V: TRBV11-2
D: .

CDR3: CASSYNTKGQGVQNQPQHF
DNA: TGTGCCAGCAGTTACAATACAAAGGGACAGGGGGTTCAAAATCAGCCCCAGCATTTT
size: .
J: TRBJ1-5
V: TRBV6-2/TRBV6-3
D: TRBD1

CDR3: CASRREGRFTDTQYF
DNA: TGTGCCAGTAGGCGGGAGGGCCGATTTACAGATACGCAGTATTTT
size: few
J: TRBJ2-3
V: TRBV19
D: TRBD2

CDR3: CASSESQGWNQPQHF
DNA: TGTGCCAGCAGTGAATCTCAGGGGTGGAATCAGCCCCAGCATTTT
size: .
J: TRBJ1-5
V: TRBV6-1
D: .

CDR3: CASSQRTSGRSRGYEQYF
DNA: TGTGCCAGCAGCCAGAGGACTAGCGGGAGGTCCCGGGGCTACGAGCAGTACTTC
size: .
J: TRBJ2-7
V: TRBV7-2
D: TRBD2

CDR3: CASSFQGAGDTQYF
DNA: TGCGCCAGCAGCTTCCAGGGGGCAGGTGATACGCAGTATTTT
size: once
J: TRBJ2-3
V: TRBV5-1
D: TRBD1

CDR3: CASSPGTIDGYTF
DNA: TGTGCCAGCAGCCCCGGGACAATTGATGGCTACACCTTC
size: .
J: TRBJ1-2
V: TRBV27
D: .

CDR3: CASSFSPGTGNNTF
DNA: TGCGCCAGCAGCTTCAGTCCCGGGACAGGGAATAACACCTTC
size: .
J: TRBJ1-2
V: TRBV5-1
D: TRBD1

CDR3: CASSYGTLNSPLHF
DNA: TGTGCCAGCAGTTACGGGACACTAAATTCACCCCTCCACTTT
size: few
J: TRBJ1-6
V: TRBV6-5
D: .

CDR3: CASSLYSWNSPLHF
DNA: TGTGCCAGCAGTTTGTACAGCTGGAATTCACCCCTCCACTTT
size: .
J: TRBJ1-6
V: TRBV6-2/TRBV6-3
D: .

CDR3: CSVLTSGGLVGEQYF
DNA: TGCAGCGTTTTGACTAGCGGGGGCCTAGTAGGCGAGCAGTACTTC
size: .
J: TRBJ2-7
V: TRBV29-1
D: TRBD2

CDR3: CASSRYSGQPYEQYF
DNA: TGTGCCAGCAGCCGGTACTCGGGACAGCCCTACGAGCAGTACTTC
size: .
J: TRBJ2-7
V: TRBV6-5
D: TRBD1

CDR3: CASSHQQGYGYTF
DNA: TGTGCCAGCAGTCACCAACAGGGTTATGGCTACACCTTC
size: .
J: TRBJ1-2
V: TRBV27
D: .

CDR3: CASPLEGGRTQYF
DNA: TGTGCCAGCCCTCTGGAAGGGGGTCGTACGCAGTATTTT
size: .
J: TRBJ2-3
V: TRBV19
D: .

CDR3: CASSNRQGLLYNEQFF
DNA: TGTGCCAGCAGCAACCGACAGGGTTTATTATACAATGAGCAGTTCTTC
size: .
J: TRBJ2-1
V: TRBV7-9
D: TRBD1

CDR3: CASSIEGRMNTEAFF
DNA: TGTGCCAGTAGTATAGAGGGCAGAATGAACACTGAAGCTTTCTTT
size: .
J: TRBJ1-1
V: TRBV19
D: .